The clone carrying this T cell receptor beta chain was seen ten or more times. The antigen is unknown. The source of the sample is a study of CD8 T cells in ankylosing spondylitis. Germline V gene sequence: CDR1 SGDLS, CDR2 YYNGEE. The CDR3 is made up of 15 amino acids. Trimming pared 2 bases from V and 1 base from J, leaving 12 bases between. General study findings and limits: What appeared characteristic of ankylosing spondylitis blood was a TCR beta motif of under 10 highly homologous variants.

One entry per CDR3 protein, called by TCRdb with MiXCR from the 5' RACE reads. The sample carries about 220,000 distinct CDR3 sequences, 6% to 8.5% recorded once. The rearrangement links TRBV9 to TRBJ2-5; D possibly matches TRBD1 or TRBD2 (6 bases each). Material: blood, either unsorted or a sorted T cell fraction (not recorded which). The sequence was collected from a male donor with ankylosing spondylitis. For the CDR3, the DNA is TGTGCCAGCAGCGTGGGGGGCAGGGTCCAAGAGACCCAGTACTTC. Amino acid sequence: CASSVGGRVQETQYF.